The rows below give T cell receptor beta chains drawn from one sample of a study of OX40 agonist ivuxolimab in advanced cancers. Profiled with immunoSEQ multiplex PCR; TCRdb holds only in-frame clones, not every one. There are 65,000 to 80,000 clones in the sample; around nine tenths occur only once, and approximately 0.69% lies in the top ten. Sequenced material: CD4+ or CD8+ T cells sorted from blood, taken in a trial of the OX40 agonist ivuxolimab. Receptors originate from an adult with an advanced solid tumor such as melanoma, head and neck, liver or kidney cancer. The CDR3 runs from the conserved cysteine through the conserved F or W. The D gene is left open where the match is weak. Clone size is stated in some rows and not others, as once, few, many or a class when expanded.

cdr3_length,d_call,v_call,j_call,clone_size,cdr3_aa,cdr3_nt
15,.,TRBV6-5,TRBJ1-2,.,CASSYSADVPYGYTF,TGTGCCAGCAGTTACTCAGCGGACGTGCCCTATGGCTACACCTTC
14,.,TRBV13,TRBJ2-7,.,CASSSARDSYEQYF,TGTGCCAGCAGCTCCGCTAGAGACTCCTACGAGCAGTACTTC
14,.,TRBV27,TRBJ2-1,.,CASSLGRTLNEQFF,TGTGCCAGCAGTTTAGGACGGACACTCAATGAGCAGTTCTTC
14,.,TRBV28,TRBJ1-4,once,CASSWHRAGEKLFF,TGTGCCAGCAGTTGGCACAGGGCGGGGGAAAAACTGTTTTTT
15,.,TRBV4-2,TRBJ2-5,.,CASSQDREQQETQYF,TGTGCCAGCAGCCAAGATAGAGAACAACAAGAGACCCAGTACTTC
16,TRBD2,TRBV4-2,TRBJ2-1,.,CASSQMPGLANNEQFF,TGTGCCAGCAGCCAAATGCCGGGACTAGCCAACAATGAGCAGTTCTTC
13,TRBD1,TRBV6-5,TRBJ1-6,.,CASSPGGGSPLHF,TGTGCCAGCAGTCCAGGGGGCGGTTCACCCCTCCACTTT
14,TRBD2,TRBV7-2,TRBJ2-7,.,CASSKTSASYEQYF,TGTGCCAGCAGCAAGACTAGCGCTTCCTACGAGCAGTACTTC
16,TRBD2,TRBV9,TRBJ2-1,.,CASSGPQGRARNEQFF,TGTGCCAGCAGCGGACCTCAAGGGAGGGCTAGGAATGAGCAGTTCTTC
12,.,TRBV14,TRBJ1-1,.,CASSQSRFEAFF,TGTGCCAGCAGCCAATCCAGGTTTGAAGCTTTCTTT
16,TRBD2,TRBV7-2,TRBJ2-3,.,CASRLASGRGTDTQYF,TGTGCCAGCAGACTTGCTAGCGGGAGGGGGACAGATACGCAGTATTTT
17,.,TRBV18,TRBJ1-4,few,CASSPDSTTATNEKLFF,TGTGCCAGCTCACCGGACAGTACCACCGCAACTAATGAAAAACTGTTTTTT
16,.,TRBV11-3,TRBJ2-6,.,CASSARLNSGANVLTF,TGTGCCAGCAGCGCCCGACTGAACTCTGGGGCCAACGTCCTGACTTTC
13,.,TRBV15,TRBJ1-4,.,CATRKGTNEKLFF,TGTGCCACCAGGAAGGGTACTAATGAAAAACTGTTTTTT
12,.,TRBV28,TRBJ2-5,few,CASSLLGETQYF,TGTGCCAGCAGTTTACTTGGGGAGACCCAGTACTTC
16,TRBD1,TRBV18,TRBJ2-2,.,CASSPQRQGNTGELFF,TGTGCCAGCTCACCTCAGAGACAGGGGAACACCGGGGAGCTGTTTTTT
14,.,TRBV6-6,TRBJ1-4,once,CASSPTGKGEKLFF,TGTGCCAGCAGCCCAACAGGGAAGGGTGAAAAACTGTTTTTT
17,TRBD2,TRBV4-1,TRBJ2-1,.,CASSQDEVAGGYNEQFF,TGCGCCAGCAGCCAAGATGAGGTAGCGGGAGGCTACAATGAGCAGTTCTTC
14,TRBD1,TRBV6-5,TRBJ1-1,.,CASSYGQGGAEAFF,TGTGCCAGCAGTTACGGACAGGGTGGGGCTGAAGCTTTCTTT
14,TRBD2,TRBV7-2,TRBJ2-7,.,CASSLGGSVYEQYF,TGTGCCAGCAGCTTAGGCGGGAGCGTATACGAGCAGTACTTC
12,.,TRBV29-1,TRBJ2-5,.,CSGRLDQETQYF,TGCAGCGGGCGACTAGACCAAGAGACCCAGTACTTC
14,.,TRBV5-1,TRBJ2-7,.,CASSLEGTGGEQYF,TGCGCCAGCAGCTTGGAGGGGACCGGGGGAGAGCAGTACTTC
15,.,TRBV7-9,TRBJ1-1,.,CASSDWTVQNTEAFF,TGTGCCAGCAGCGACTGGACAGTTCAGAACACTGAAGCTTTCTTT
12,.,TRBV19,TRBJ2-1,.,CASSNTLNEQFF,TGTGCCAGTAGTAACACACTCAATGAGCAGTTCTTC
13,.,TRBV5-1,TRBJ2-1,.,CASSLGLYNEQFF,TGCGCCAGCAGCTTGGGCCTGTACAATGAGCAGTTCTTC
16,TRBD1,TRBV19,TRBJ1-1,few,CASRGDRGMSNTEAFF,TGTGCCAGTAGAGGGGACAGAGGGATGTCGAACACTGAAGCTTTCTTT
13,.,TRBV5-1,TRBJ2-5,.,CASSRGSGETQYF,TGCGCCAGCAGCCGGGGAAGTGGAGAGACCCAGTACTTC
16,TRBD2,TRBV6-6,TRBJ2-1,.,CASSAYGLAGRYEQFF,TGTGCCAGCAGTGCCTACGGACTAGCGGGAAGATATGAGCAGTTCTTC
12,.,TRBV5-5,TRBJ1-2,.,CASSFVQGGYTF,TGTGCCAGCAGCTTCGTCCAGGGAGGCTACACCTTC
15,TRBD1,TRBV5-1,TRBJ2-7,few,CASRATQDRGYEQYF,TGCGCCAGCAGAGCTACCCAAGACAGGGGTTACGAGCAGTACTTC
20,TRBD1,TRBV7-3,TRBJ2-6,.,CASSLNPGARGRSGANVLTF,TGTGCCAGCAGCTTAAATCCAGGCGCCAGGGGGCGTTCTGGGGCCAACGTCCTGACTTTC
12,TRBD1,TRBV6-5,TRBJ1-4,.,CATRGGTEKLFF,TGTGCCACCAGGGGGGGAACCGAAAAACTGTTTTTT
14,.,TRBV30,TRBJ1-2,.,CAWSEKGVVYGYTF,TGTGCCTGGAGTGAAAAGGGGGTAGTCTATGGCTACACCTTC
13,.,TRBV6-1,TRBJ1-5,few,CASSGRDNQPQHF,TGTGCCAGCAGTGGACGGGACAATCAGCCCCAGCATTTT
15,.,TRBV7-2,TRBJ2-5,.,CASSLGGGNFETQYF,TGTGCCAGCAGCTTAGGCGGAGGGAATTTCGAGACCCAGTACTTC
13,.,TRBV7-2,TRBJ1-5,few,CASSTQGNQPQHF,TGTGCCAGCAGCACGCAGGGAAATCAGCCCCAGCATTTT
14,TRBD1,TRBV4-1,TRBJ1-2,.,CASSQATGGYGYTF,TGCGCCAGCAGCCAAGCAACAGGGGGCTATGGCTACACCTTC
17,.,TRBV5-8,TRBJ1-1,.,CASSLATGGRIPSVAFF,TGTGCCAGCAGCTTGGCAACCGGAGGGAGGATTCCATCAGTAGCTTTCTTT
18,TRBD1,TRBV18,TRBJ2-6,once,CASSPQTGGVSGANVLTF,TGTGCCAGCTCACCTCAGACAGGGGGGGTCTCTGGGGCCAACGTCCTGACTTTC
16,TRBD1,TRBV7-8,TRBJ2-2,.,CASSSGDRGITGELFF,TGTGCCAGCAGCTCTGGGGACAGGGGAATCACCGGGGAGCTGTTTTTT
16,TRBD2,TRBV18,TRBJ2-5,.,CASSPQGLAGKETQYF,TGTGCCAGCTCACCGCAAGGACTAGCGGGAAAAGAGACCCAGTACTTC
13,.,TRBV18,TRBJ2-7,.,CASSPQSSYEQYF,TGTGCCAGCTCACCTCAGAGCTCCTACGAGCAGTACTTC
15,.,TRBV6-6,TRBJ2-7,.,CASSHSGGVSVEQYF,TGTGCCAGCAGTCACTCCGGAGGGGTTTCCGTCGAGCAGTACTTC
13,.,TRBV6-1,TRBJ1-4,.,CASSEIREEKLFF,TGTGCCAGCAGTGAAATTAGGGAGGAAAAACTGTTTTTT
14,.,TRBV5-1,TRBJ2-5,.,CASSLAKSGETQYF,TGCGCCAGCAGCTTGGCTAAAAGCGGAGAGACCCAGTACTTC
15,TRBD2,TRBV7-2,TRBJ2-7,.,CASSLASGATYEQYF,TGTGCCAGCAGCCTTGCTAGCGGGGCGACCTACGAGCAGTACTTC
15,.,TRBV28,TRBJ1-2,.,CASRAGTLSSHGYTF,TGTGCCAGCAGGGCCGGGACGCTGTCTTCACATGGCTACACCTTC
15,.,TRBV9,TRBJ2-1,.,CASSVVGAPYNEQFF,TGTGCCAGCAGCGTAGTTGGGGCCCCATACAATGAGCAGTTCTTC
15,.,TRBV10-3,TRBJ1-5,.,CAISAAAGYNQPQHF,TGTGCCATCAGTGCGGCGGCGGGGTACAATCAGCCCCAGCATTTT
14,.,TRBV27,TRBJ2-1,.,CASSLPGRNNEQFF,TGTGCCAGCAGTTTACCGGGACGGAACAATGAGCAGTTCTTC
11,.,TRBV2,TRBJ2-5,.,CASSLRETQYF,TGTGCCAGCAGTCTTCGGGAGACCCAGTACTTC
15,.,TRBV5-1,TRBJ1-1,.,CASSSSPVANTEAFF,TGCGCCAGCAGCTCTTCCCCAGTCGCGAACACTGAAGCTTTCTTT
13,.,TRBV5-1,TRBJ2-7,.,CASSLTGVYEQYF,TGCGCCAGCAGCCTGACAGGTGTTTATGAGCAGTACTTC
13,.,TRBV6-6,TRBJ1-2,.,CASSSQRPRRYTF,TGTGCCAGCAGCTCTCAACGTCCTAGGCGGTACACCTTC